A single TCR beta chain is shown here with its context. This receptor's antigen is unknown. Base qualities are missing; no much larger clone stands one base away. The immunoSEQ Assay, a bias-controlled multiplex PCR, was used to amplify TCRbeta CDR3 regions from genomic DNA. The source study handled its data this way. Within the assay, amplification of reference gene primers was used to estimate how many nucleated cells each sample contained. To quantify the absolute abundance of each unique TCRbeta CDR3 rearrangement, sequence reads were collapsed and filtered. For each sample, productive Simpson clonality was calculated by taking the square root of Simpson's diversity index across productive rearrangements. As stored in TCRdb, this immuneACCESS dataset retains in-frame rearrangements with V and J assigned. A fraction of the clones does not appear; measured against another copy, unresolved V genes explain less than half of the discrepancy, and the remainder lacks a known reason. V and J calls and clone size follow that table, whereas D and trimming were derived from the DNA. Across this sample there are 300,000 to 400,000 clones, with approximately 82% seen only once. The ten largest clonotypes hold about 2.7% of the sample.

The collaborating institutions used their own protocols to collect whole blood in K2EDTA tubes. For TCRbeta analysis, collaborators shipped samples as frozen whole blood, isolated PBMCs, or DNA extracted from either of those sample types. V lost 5 bases and J lost 6 bases; the stretch between them is 11 bases long. The cysteine opens and the phenylalanine closes a CDR3 of 12 amino acids. Only the CDR3 region is kept as DNA, spanning 36 bases read in frame from base 1. The germline V gene yields SGHVS for CDR1 and FQNEAQ for CDR2. These data come from a study of blood T cell repertoires in COVID-19 (dated by TCRdb to the early 2020s). Study-level background: Collaborator samples came from the United States, Italy and Spain and covered acute and convalescent phases of COVID-19. The material from the prospective study consisted of cDNA or gDNA derived from T cells, B-cell-depleted T cells, or PBMCs. Where available, HLA class I and class II types were taken from metadata supplied by the sample provider and were not determined by assay-based typing. The repertoires were made available in a free public database intended to serve as a resource for research on the immune response to SARS-CoV-2. Samples were obtained from the ongoing ImmuneRACE study (first 160 participants) and from 1,254 subjects provided by 6 global collaborators. The dataset comprised deeply sampled blood TCRbeta repertoires from subjects exposed to, actively infected with, or recovered from COVID-19. Nearly every sample came with metadata listing a de-identified subject ID, COVID-19 status, age in years and sex. Findings and caveats that apply to the study as a whole: The amount of clinical and demographic metadata varied by source and participant and was provided uncurated.

The sequencing sample was made of peripheral blood. In this chain, TRBV7-8 is recombined with TRBJ2-7; the D gene cannot be named for sure. This receptor was obtained from a man aged 25-45 years with active or convalescent COVID-19. The CDR3 sequence is CASSLSFVEQYF. The base sequence is TGTGCCAGCAGCCTATCGTTTGTCGAGCAGTACTTC.